This TCR beta chain was identified during a study of siplizumab effects on memory and regulatory T cells. The study, taken as a whole, reports: Controls had approximately 27% Treg-derived mappable alloreactive CD4+ clones on average, versus approximately 69% with siplizumab. Alloreactive sequences traceable to unstimulated CD4+ memory cells were significantly reduced by siplizumab. Naive T cells were seemingly more diverse than memory cells, and major contributions to the alloresponse seemed to be made by them.

Germline V lookup: CDR1 MNHEY, CDR2 SMNVEV (reference sequence). Trimming shortened V by 6 bases and J by 7 bases, and 14 bases separated the two germline ends. The CDR3 length is 13 residues. This table comes from immunoSEQ multiplex PCR, and its TCRdb copy is limited to in-frame clones, with some not included. The profile covers 100,000 or so clones, with about 93% appearing a single time and about 1.4% taken by the ten largest. A remark on this clone: The antigen is not known.

The receptor comes from a human donor in good health. The chain carries TRBV27 and TRBJ2-3; perhaps TRBD1 as D (6 bases). The sample taken for sequencing was non-Treg CD4+ T cells sorted from blood. The CDR3 nucleotides read TGTGCCAGCAGCTATCAGGGGAGAAATACGCAGTATTTT. Its translation: CASSYQGRNTQYF.